Described below is a single T cell receptor (beta chain) sequence and its context. Its antigen is currently unknown. V dropped 0 bases and J dropped 4 bases, with 16 bases sitting between them. The CDR3 is 17 residues long. Germline-derived CDR1 and CDR2 are MNHEY and SMNVEV (reference sequence). It was with unique molecular identifiers that the TCRbeta library was prepared. TCRdb reprocessed the PCR reads with MiXCR, giving one entry per CDR3 protein. The repertoire holds about 290,000 distinct CDR3 sequences, over 7.5% seen once, with over 7.5% in the top ten. This sample is part of a study of T-cell reconstitution after alpha-beta-depleted transplantation in children. Regarding the study as a whole: Among T cells one year after transplant, newly produced cells accounted for most counts and diversity.

The material sequenced was peripheral blood, taken 360 days after TCRalphabeta/CD19-depleted stem cell transplant. The chain joins TRBV27 to TRBJ1-3; possibly TRBD1 for D (5 bases). This TCR was recovered from a female patient aged 2-9 years who had a stem cell transplant for Fanconi anemia, so the T cells may come from the graft donor. CDR3: CASSLSGQLLAGNTIYF. The CDR3 DNA follows: TGTGCCAGCAGTTTATCGGGGCAGTTGCTAGCCGGAAACACCATATATTTT.